These 4 T cell receptor beta chains originate from one sample sequenced in a study of blood T cells in healthy people across ages. Combining a sample-barcoded 5' primer with a J-beta primer mix, a second PCR ran for 7 to 11 cycles. From the 5' RACE reads, TCRdb called clonotypes with MiXCR, one entry per CDR3 protein. The sample includes about 1 million distinct CDR3 sequences, under 45% of them seen just once. Material for sequencing was blood. The receptors come from an older woman in good health.

The V and J genes are TRBV27 and TRBJ1-2; 7 bases line up with TRBD1. Losses at the gene ends were 6 bases for V and 2 bases for J; bases not matched to a gene: 9. Germline values: CDR1 MNHEY, CDR2 SMNVEV (reference sequence). The CDR3 runs 15 residues. CDR3: CASSPRQGKNYGYTF. The CDR3 bases are TGTGCCAGCAGCCCTCGACAGGGAAAAAACTATGGCTACACCTTC.

The J gene is TRBJ2-5, the V gene TRBV20-1, with 7 bases matching TRBD2. Germline CDR1 and CDR2: DFQATT and SNEGSKA (reference sequence). The CDR3 is 13 amino acids. Unmatched junction bases numbered 9, after V lost 6 bases and J lost 5 bases. In nucleotides, the CDR3 is TGCAGTGCCCGAGCGGGATCCTTGGAGACCCAGTACTTC. Translation gives CSARAGSLETQYF.

This chain uses TRBV3-1 with TRBJ1-2; D remains unclear. Germline values: CDR1 LGHDT, CDR2 YNNKEL (reference sequence). The CDR3 runs 15 residues. V shed 3 bases and J shed 0 bases, with 11 bases lying between them. The CDR3 region has the DNA TGTGCCAGCAGCCAGAACACACTCGCTAACTATGGCTACACCTTC. Its protein product is CASSQNTLANYGYTF.

This sequence joins TRBV5-1 and TRBJ2-5; TRBD1 is a possible D gene (6 bases). This CDR3 has 15 residues. V gave up 1 base and J gave up 5 bases, with 15 bases separating them. CDR1 SGHRS and CDR2 YFSETQ come from the germline V gene. The CDR3 DNA reads TGCGCCAGCAGCTTGAATGGGGGCGTCTGGGAGACCCAGTACTTC. Translation: CASSLNGGVWETQYF.